The clone carrying this TCR beta chain has a handful of counts. Starting from 500 ng of total RNA, TCR beta cDNA was produced with a primer in the constant region. Slightly modified ARM-PCR, run as three nested multiplex PCR rounds, produced the TCR beta libraries. Both of the initial two PCR rounds ran for 10 cycles and employed TRBV1-TRBV30 forward primers alongside a C-beta reverse primer. TCRdb redid the calling of the multiplex PCR reads with MiXCR, one entry per CDR3 protein. The sample consists of about 200,000 distinct CDR3 sequences, less than 65% of them appearing once. This CDR3 is built from 12 residues. Trimming took off 7 bases at V and 2 bases at J, with 11 bases between the two ends. Per germline, CDR1 SQVTM and CDR2 ANQGSEA. Out of unsorted whole blood came the blood RNA, and germline DNA was extracted as well. They drew 3 to 4 milliliters of peripheral blood before surgery. This sample was taken from a study of tumor-infiltrating lymphocytes in primary liver carcinoma. Across the whole study: Patients comprised men and women whose ages fell between 30 and 69 years. There were tumors of stage T1-T3 N0M0, each 4.2 to 10 cm across. Roughly 3.5 to 7.13 million productive TCRbeta reads came from each sample, comparable across tissue types.

The TCR sequence derives from a woman aged 60-70 years with primary liver carcinoma and hepatitis B virus infection. This chain connects TRBV29-1 to TRBJ1-2; D not resolved. The specimen was peripheral blood. CDR3 protein: CSGGGLNYGYTF. CDR3 sequence (DNA): TGCAGCGGAGGAGGATTGAACTATGGCTACACCTTC.